These T cell receptor beta chains were read from a single sample in a study of blood T cell repertoires in COVID-19. Clones were sequenced by immunoSEQ multiplex PCR, and TCRdb holds only the in-frame ones, with some missing. Of about 330,000 clones listed, about 91% were seen once; the top ten hold 9.9%. Sequencing was done on a sample of peripheral blood. Receptors were obtained from a man between 25 and 39 years old with COVID-19, enrolled during active disease. CDR3s leave out the opening cysteine and the closing phenylalanine or tryptophan.

CDR3	V
ASSQTGSSYNEQF	TRBV4-2
ASRARGNSRTQY	TRBV19
ASSSTGRTNTGELF	TRBV7-3
ASSAGGHRTTQH	TRBV25-1
ASSLGGSGTGELF	TRBV28
ASSPSNYGYT	TRBV5-8
ASSLLQETQY	TRBV14
ASSQGDRFEEKLF	TRBV4-1
ASSLGRAPQETQY	TRBV7-2
ASTPWTGQDGYT	TRBV10-2
ASSSQSLGVGNQPQH	TRBV27
ASSLVAGAGGGYT	TRBV7-2
ASSPDSPPQH	TRBV6-5
ASSLIRGEEQY	TRBV7-3
ASSVQRGTGELF	TRBV25-1
SAVTGGSNYGYT	TRBV29-1
ASSLTGLDTYEQY	TRBV5-1
ASSFLLRRRGYEQY	TRBV7-2
ASSIQGARSNQPQH	TRBV19
ASSTLGQGAYG	TRBV28
ASSSRQAITGGYT	TRBV5-4
ASKQEYGYT	TRBV2
ASSQYLDRGSNQPQH	TRBV4-1
ASSLGQGGYGYT	TRBV4-2
ASSLGDGGYEQY	TRBV5-5
ASSPNRDSPLH	TRBV6-5
ASSLDRRGPQH	TRBV7-2
ASSGQQNTEAF	TRBV6-2/TRBV6-3
ASSLGLARAGELF	TRBV5-1
ASRPSVAGLETQY	TRBV27
ASSSGQGALYYGYT	TRBV5-4
ASSQDLQETYEQY	TRBV4-2
ASSLGALHYEQY	TRBV27
ASSPVQGSYEQY	TRBV18
ASSPKQGAMNEQY	TRBV28
ASSLRDYQF	TRBV28
ASSQEGGLPTDTQY	TRBV4-3
ASSQDIVGAFGYGYT	TRBV4-3
ASSPGQGYGYT	TRBV28
ASSLEFPSGVYNEQF	TRBV7-6
ASSLGLAGMEETQY	TRBV11-2
ASRGTWNQPQH	TRBV12-3/TRBV12-4
AWRLAGNEQF	TRBV30
ASSPGLAGTSTDTQY	TRBV4-3
ASSRTGSYNEQF	TRBV27
ASSYSMGGTGEKLF	TRBV6-5
ASSLAEAYEQY	TRBV11-3
ASSSSLSFTGELF	TRBV5-1
ASSWGQGAYEQY	TRBV19